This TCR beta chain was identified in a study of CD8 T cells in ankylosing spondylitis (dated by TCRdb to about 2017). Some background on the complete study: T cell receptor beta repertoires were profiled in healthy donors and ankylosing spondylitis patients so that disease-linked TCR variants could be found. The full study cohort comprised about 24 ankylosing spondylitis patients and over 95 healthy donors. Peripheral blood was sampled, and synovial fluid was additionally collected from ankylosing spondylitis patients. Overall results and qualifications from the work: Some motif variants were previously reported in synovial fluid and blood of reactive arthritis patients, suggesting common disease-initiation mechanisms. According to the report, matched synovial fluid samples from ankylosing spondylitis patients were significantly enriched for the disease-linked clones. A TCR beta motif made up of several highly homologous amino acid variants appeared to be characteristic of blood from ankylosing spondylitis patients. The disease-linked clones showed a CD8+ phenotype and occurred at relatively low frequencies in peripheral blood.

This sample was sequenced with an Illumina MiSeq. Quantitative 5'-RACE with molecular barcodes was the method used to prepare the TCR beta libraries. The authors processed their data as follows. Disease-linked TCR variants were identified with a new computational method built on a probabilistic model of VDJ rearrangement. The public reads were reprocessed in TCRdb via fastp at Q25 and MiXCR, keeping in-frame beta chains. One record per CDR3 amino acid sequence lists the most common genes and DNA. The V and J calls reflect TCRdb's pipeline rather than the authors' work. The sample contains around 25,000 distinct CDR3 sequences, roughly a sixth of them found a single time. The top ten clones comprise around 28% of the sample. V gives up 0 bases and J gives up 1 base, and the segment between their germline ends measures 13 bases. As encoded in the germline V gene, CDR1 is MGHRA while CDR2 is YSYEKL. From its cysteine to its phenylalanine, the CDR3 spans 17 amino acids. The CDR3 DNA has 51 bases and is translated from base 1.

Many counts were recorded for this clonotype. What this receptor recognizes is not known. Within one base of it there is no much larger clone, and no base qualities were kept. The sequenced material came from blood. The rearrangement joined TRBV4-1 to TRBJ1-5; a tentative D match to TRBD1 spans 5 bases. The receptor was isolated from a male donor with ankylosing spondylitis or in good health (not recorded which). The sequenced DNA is TGCGCCAGCAGCCAAGATGTTCCAGGGAACAGCAATCAGCCCCAGCATTTT. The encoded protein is CASSQDVPGNSNQPQHF.